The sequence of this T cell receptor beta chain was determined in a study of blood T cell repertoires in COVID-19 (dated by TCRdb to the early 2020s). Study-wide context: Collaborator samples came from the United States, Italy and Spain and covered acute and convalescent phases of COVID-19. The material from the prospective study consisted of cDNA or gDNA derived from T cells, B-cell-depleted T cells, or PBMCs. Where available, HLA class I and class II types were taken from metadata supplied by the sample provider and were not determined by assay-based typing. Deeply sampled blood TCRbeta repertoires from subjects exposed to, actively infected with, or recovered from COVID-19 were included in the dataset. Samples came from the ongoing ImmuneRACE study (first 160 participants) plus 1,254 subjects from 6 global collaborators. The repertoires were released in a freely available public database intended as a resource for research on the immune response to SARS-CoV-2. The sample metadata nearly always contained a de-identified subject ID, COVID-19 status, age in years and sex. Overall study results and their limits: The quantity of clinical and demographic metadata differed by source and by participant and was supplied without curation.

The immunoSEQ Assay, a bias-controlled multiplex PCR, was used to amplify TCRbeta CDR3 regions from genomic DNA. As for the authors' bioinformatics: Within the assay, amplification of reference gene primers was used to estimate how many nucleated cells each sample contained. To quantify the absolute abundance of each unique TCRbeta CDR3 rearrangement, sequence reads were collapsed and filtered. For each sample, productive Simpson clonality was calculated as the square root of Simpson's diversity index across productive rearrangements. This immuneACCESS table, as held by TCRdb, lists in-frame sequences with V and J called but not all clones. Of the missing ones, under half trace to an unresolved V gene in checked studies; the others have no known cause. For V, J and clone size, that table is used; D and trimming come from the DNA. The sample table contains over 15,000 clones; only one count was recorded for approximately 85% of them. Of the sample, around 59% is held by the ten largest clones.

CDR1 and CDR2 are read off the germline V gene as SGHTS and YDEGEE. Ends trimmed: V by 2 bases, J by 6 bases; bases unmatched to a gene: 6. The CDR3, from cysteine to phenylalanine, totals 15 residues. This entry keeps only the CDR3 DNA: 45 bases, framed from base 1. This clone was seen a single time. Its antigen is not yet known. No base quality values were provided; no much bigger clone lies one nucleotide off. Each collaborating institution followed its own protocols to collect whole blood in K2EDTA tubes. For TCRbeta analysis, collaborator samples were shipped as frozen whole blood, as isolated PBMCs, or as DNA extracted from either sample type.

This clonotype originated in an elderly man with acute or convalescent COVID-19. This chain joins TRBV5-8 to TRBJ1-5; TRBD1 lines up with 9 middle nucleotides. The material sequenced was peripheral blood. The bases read TGTGCCAGCAGCTTACTCGGGACAGGGCTTCAGCCCCAGCATTTT. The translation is CASSLLGTGLQPQHF. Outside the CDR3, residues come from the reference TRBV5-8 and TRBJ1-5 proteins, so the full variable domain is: EAGVTQSPTHLIKTRGQQATLRCSPISGHTSVYWYQQALGLGLQFLLWYDEGEERNRGNFPPRFSGRQFPNYSSELNVNALELEDSALYLCASSLLGTGLQPQHFGDGTRLSIL.